These 29 T cell receptor beta chains were sequenced from one sample in a study of shared clonotypes between healthy human individuals. Profiled with immunoSEQ multiplex PCR; TCRdb holds only in-frame clones, not every one. Of hundreds of thousands of clones listed, 90% to 97% are singletons. Sequencing was performed on naive CD4+ T cells sorted from blood. As for subset: CD45RA+ positively selected. These receptors all stem from a woman in her twenties or thirties in good health.

On this clone itself: The junction shows a germline mismatch at one end, possibly a read error. The rearrangement joins TRBV11-3 to TRBJ1-4; TRBD1 matches at 10 bases. The length of the CDR3 is 11 residues. Germline lookup yields CDR1 SGHNT and CDR2 YENEEA. CDR3: CASSIFGQGVF. The CDR3 bases are TGTGCCAGCAGCATCTTCGGACAGGGGGTTTTT. The complete variable domain, with remaining parts taken from reference TRBV11-3 and TRBJ1-4, reads EAGVVQSPRYKIIEKKQPVAFWCNPISGHNTLYWYLQNLGQGPELLIRYENEEAVDDSQLPKDRFSAERLKGVDSTLKIQPAELGDSAVYLCASSIFGQGVFGSGTQLSVL.

The gene calls are TRBV19 and TRBJ2-2; D is perhaps TRBD1 (5 bases). V lost 6 bases and J lost 4, with 15 bases in between. The CDR3 is 15 residues long. Germline values: CDR1 LNHDA, CDR2 SQIVND (reference sequence). The CDR3 region has the DNA TGTGCCAGTAGGTGGGCAGCCACAGGCACCGGGGAGCTGTTTTTT. Amino acid sequence: CASRWAATGTGELFF. Full variable domain (remainder filled in from reference TRBV19 and TRBJ2-2): DGGITQSPKYLFRKEGQNVTLSCEQNLNHDAMYWYRQDPGQGLRLIYYSQIVNDFQKGDIAEGYSVSREKKESFPLTVTSAQKNPTAFYLCASRWAATGTGELFFGEGSRLTVL.

This clone came up once. The V call is TRBV6-5, the J call TRBJ2-7, with unresolved D. Per germline, CDR1 MNHEY and CDR2 SVGAGI. Trimming stripped 2 bases from V and 3 bases from J, with 11 bases between. The CDR3 has 14 residues. The CDR3 loop reads CASSYVAQGYEQYF. The CDR3 DNA follows: TGTGCCAGCAGTTACGTAGCCCAAGGCTACGAGCAGTACTTC.

This clone was seen only once. DNA of the CDR3: TGTGCCAGCAGTCGGATAGGCAACGAGCAGTACTTC. Its protein product is CASSRIGNEQYF. J is TRBJ2-7 and V is TRBV28, with D unclear. Trimming pared 5 bases from V and 5 bases from J, leaving 10 bases between. This CDR3 has 12 amino acids. Germline V gene lookup returns CDR1 MDHEN and CDR2 SYDVKM. The variable domain in full, with the rest retrieved from reference TRBV28 and TRBJ2-7, is DVKVTQSSRYLVKRTGEKVFLECVQDMDHENMFWYRQDPGLGLRLIYFSYDVKMKEKGDIPEGYSVSREKKERFSLILESASTNQTSMYLCASSRIGNEQYFGPGTRLTVT.

The rearrangement uses TRBV28 and TRBJ2-7, with TRBD1 matching over 9 bases. This CDR3 is 14 amino acids long. V was pared by 5 bases and J by 4 bases, with 6 bases of the junction left unmatched. The germline V gene has CDR1 MDHEN and CDR2 SYDVKM. CDR3 nucleotide sequence: TGTGCCAGCAGTCCCGGGGACAGGGAGTACGAGCAGTACTTC. This sequence encodes CASSPGDREYEQYF.

This chain uses TRBV23-1 with TRBJ2-2, with D maybe TRBD1 (6 bases). TRBV23-1 is sorted into the ORF group, with uncertain function. The CDR3 has 14 residues. V shed 6 bases and J shed 2 bases, with 10 bases lying between them. CDR3 bases: TGCGCCAGCAGCCGGGACAAAAACACCGGGGAGCTGTTTTTT. It specifies CASSRDKNTGELFF.

The chain couples TRBV13 to TRBJ2-1; 7 bases align to TRBD2. Trimming cost V 6 bases and J 9 bases; bases outside gene matches: 14. The CDR3 runs 15 residues. Germline CDR1 reads PRHDT; CDR2 reads FYEKMQ (reference sequence). CDR3 nucleotide sequence: TGTGCCAGCAGATCAAGGCGGGAGAGGAGTGGTGAGCAGTTCTTC. Residues: CASRSRRERSGEQFF.

The chain uses TRBV19 and TRBJ1-5, with a tentative D call TRBD1 (5 bases). From germline, CDR1 is LNHDA and CDR2 SQIVND (reference sequence). The CDR3 length is 15 residues. Trimming took 1 base from V and 4 from J, leaving 11 bases between them. The DNA for the CDR3 is TGTGCCAGTAGTATAGGACCGGACACAAATCAGCCCCAGCATTTT. Its protein product is CASSIGPDTNQPQHF. Drawing the rest from reference TRBV19 and TRBJ1-5, the complete variable domain is DGGITQSPKYLFRKEGQNVTLSCEQNLNHDAMYWYRQDPGQGLRLIYYSQIVNDFQKGDIAEGYSVSREKKESFPLTVTSAQKNPTAFYLCASSIGPDTNQPQHFGDGTRLSIL.

CDR3 bases: TGTGCCAGCAGTCCCTTGGGTGGGGGCAACTACGAGCAGTACTTC. This codes for CASSPLGGGNYEQYF. The chain combines TRBV27 with TRBJ2-7, with D perhaps TRBD1 (6 bases). Per the germline V gene, CDR1 is MNHEY and CDR2 is SMNVEV (reference sequence). The germline V and J ends were trimmed by 5 bases and 3 bases, with 17 bases remaining between them. This CDR3 spans 15 amino acids.

V and J are TRBV5-1 and TRBJ2-3; D is perhaps TRBD2 (6 bases). Trimming took off 3 bases at V and 4 bases at J, with 15 bases between the two ends. From germline, CDR1 is SGHRS and CDR2 YFSETQ. The CDR3 is 15 amino acids. The CDR3 nucleotides read TGCGCCAGCAGCTCGTTTGCGGGAAATTCAGATACGCAGTATTTT. Translated: CASSSFAGNSDTQYF.

This chain connects TRBV4-2 to TRBJ2-7, with TRBD1 matching over 8 bases. The germline CDR1 and CDR2 sequences are LGHNA and YNFKEQ. The CDR3 runs 17 residues. V shed 5 bases and J 3 bases; nucleotides not matched to a gene: 15. CDR3 DNA: TGTGCCAGCAGCACGAAGGGACAGGCCTCTTCCAACTACGAGCAGTACTTC. Amino acid sequence: CASSTKGQASSNYEQYF.

CDR3: CASSERGPTDTQYF. CDR3 sequence (DNA): TGTGCCAGCAGTGAAAGGGGCCCCACAGATACGCAGTATTTT. This chain uses TRBV6-1 with TRBJ2-3, with D possibly matching TRBD1 (5 bases). The germline V and J ends were trimmed by 2 bases and 2 bases, with 8 bases remaining between them. Germline V gene sequence: CDR1 MNHNS, CDR2 SASEGT. The CDR3 is 14 residues long.

This chain joins TRBV10-3 and TRBJ2-1, with D possibly being TRBD1 or TRBD2 (5 bases each). Germline CDR1 and CDR2: ENHRY and SYGVKD. The CDR3 sequence is 11 residues long. The ends were cut back, 1 base at V and 15 bases at J, with 10 bases in the middle. In DNA, the CDR3 is TGTGCCATCAGTGAGTGGGGACCAAGGTTCTTC. Protein product: CAISEWGPRFF.

The J gene is TRBJ1-3, the V gene TRBV7-9, with 7 bases lining up with TRBD1. This CDR3 is 16 amino acids long. V lost 0 bases and J lost 4; bases outside the gene matches: 6. Germline V lookup: CDR1 SEHNR, CDR2 FQNEAQ (reference sequence). The CDR3 loop reads CASSLAGGAGGNTIYF. The DNA for the CDR3 is TGTGCCAGCAGCTTAGCAGGGGGCGCAGGAGGAAACACCATATATTTT.

A note on this clone: Within the sample, other DNA sequences also encode this same CDR3. The chain joins TRBV5-6 to TRBJ2-3; 9 bases map to TRBD2. CDR3 length: 15 residues. Looked up from germline, CDR1 is SGHDT and CDR2 is YYEEEE. The V gene end was trimmed by 4 bases and the J gene end by 1 base; junction bases not matched to a gene: 4. This CDR3 reads CASSLRTSGTDTQYF. The CDR3 bases are TGTGCCAGCAGCCTACGGACTAGCGGCACAGATACGCAGTATTTT.

V and J are TRBV5-4 and TRBJ2-5; D gene uncertain. The DNA end favors TRBJ2-7, so the J call may be wrong. The CDR3 loop spans 13 amino acids. Germline V gives CDR1 SGHNT, CDR2 YYREEE (reference sequence). The CDR3 loop reads CASSPPDHYEQYF. CDR3 in DNA: TGTGCCAGCAGCCCACCCGACCACTACGAGCAGTACTTC.

The gene calls are TRBV7-9 and TRBJ2-1; 7 bases line up with TRBD1. With V trimmed by 5 bases and J by 5 bases, 6 bases remained unmatched. The CDR3 is made up of 14 amino acids. Germline lookup yields CDR1 SEHNR and CDR2 FQNEAQ (reference sequence). The CDR3 DNA sequence: TGTGCCAGCAGCCTGCGGCAGGGGGACAATGAGCAGTTCTTC. Its protein is CASSLRQGDNEQFF.

In this sample, this clone turned up once. The J gene is TRBJ2-2, the V gene TRBV29-1; TRBD1 aligns across 9 bases. The CDR3 is made up of 12 amino acids. CDR1 is SQVTM and CDR2 is ANQGSEA in the germline V gene. Trimming removed 7 bases from V and 7 bases from J; junction bases left unmatched: 4. The CDR3 DNA reads TGCAGCGCCGACAGGGGGAACGGGGAGCTGTTTTTT. Amino acids: CSADRGNGELFF.

The chain carries TRBV13 and TRBJ2-3; D not resolved. Germline V gene data show CDR1 as PRHDT and CDR2 as FYEKMQ (reference sequence). The CDR3 contains 17 residues. Trimming stripped 0 bases from V and 0 bases from J, with 13 bases between. The CDR3 loop reads CASSLGADNPSTDTQYF. The CDR3 DNA reads TGTGCCAGCAGCTTAGGCGCAGACAACCCTAGCACAGATACGCAGTATTTT.

The chain is built from TRBV27 and TRBJ2-1, with a weak D call TRBD2 (5 bases). V gave up 8 bases and J gave up 8 bases, with 19 bases separating them. CDR3 length: 14 residues. Per germline, CDR1 MNHEY and CDR2 SMNVEV (reference sequence). CDR3 residues: CASRRTPVRDEQFF. The CDR3 DNA sequence: TGTGCCAGCCGGAGGACTCCGGTGAGGGATGAGCAGTTCTTC.

V usage is TRBV5-1 and J usage is TRBJ2-7; tentative D call: TRBD2 (6 bases). Trimming removed 2 bases at V and 2 bases at J, with 11 bases between. This CDR3 has 14 residues. Germline V CDR1 and CDR2: SGHRS, YFSETQ. CDR3: CASSFVADPYEQYF. In nucleotides, the CDR3 is TGCGCCAGCAGCTTTGTAGCGGACCCCTACGAGCAGTACTTC.

This rearrangement joins TRBV21-1 to TRBJ2-3. TRBV21-1 represents a pseudogene. There are 15 residues in the CDR3. The CDR3, as DNA: TGTGCCAGCAGTGTTCAGGGGGGGCTCACAGATACGCAGTATTTT. It codes for CASSVQGGLTDTQYF.

The chain combines TRBV4-1 with TRBJ2-3, with 14 bases identical to TRBD2. The CDR3 runs to 16 residues. CDR1 and CDR2 (germline): MGHRA, YSYEKL. With 1 base clipped from V and 6 bases from J, the junction kept 3 bases outside the gene matches. The CDR3 DNA reads TGCGCCAGCAGCCAAGGACTAGCGGGAGGGGGTGATACGCAGTATTTT. Residues: CASSQGLAGGGDTQYF.

The chain carries TRBV19 and TRBJ1-5; D gene ambiguous. Trimming took off 3 bases at V and 6 bases at J, with 12 bases between the two ends. This CDR3 has 14 residues. The germline CDR1 and CDR2 sequences are LNHDA and SQIVND (reference sequence). CDR3 sequence: CASSMRWVGQPQHF. The CDR3 DNA reads as TGTGCCAGTAGTATGAGGTGGGTTGGTCAGCCCCAGCATTTT.

The chain is built from TRBV18 and TRBJ1-4, with D perhaps matching TRBD1 (6 bases). With 4 bases removed from V and 5 bases from J, the gap between germline ends came to 14 bases. Per the germline V gene, CDR1 is KGHSH and CDR2 is LQKENI. The CDR3 has 15 residues. The CDR3 sequence is CASSLGNQGNEKLFF. As DNA, the CDR3 is TGTGCCAGCTCACTCGGGAACCAGGGGAATGAAAAACTGTTTTTT.

V is TRBV28 and J is TRBJ1-2, with D possibly TRBD1 on 6 matching bases. Germline V gene lookup returns CDR1 MDHEN and CDR2 SYDVKM. The CDR3 spans 14 residues. The V and J ends lost 9 bases and 0 bases respectively, with 14 bases between them. The CDR3 reads CASDQGTANYGYTF. The CDR3 DNA reads as TGTGCCAGTGACCAGGGGACGGCTAACTATGGCTACACCTTC.

The chain combines TRBV6-5 with TRBJ1-3; 11 nucleotides agree with TRBD1. CDR1 MNHEY and CDR2 SVGAGI come from the germline V gene. V was pared by 2 bases and J by 2 bases, with 2 bases of the junction left unmatched. This CDR3 has 16 amino acids. This chain's CDR3 is CASSYEGQGAGNTIYF. In DNA form, the CDR3 reads TGTGCCAGCAGTTACGAGGGACAGGGGGCTGGAAACACCATATATTTT.

V usage is TRBV6-1 and J usage is TRBJ1-5, with D possibly matching TRBD1 (5 bases). CDR1 MNHNS and CDR2 SASEGT come from the germline V gene. The CDR3 has 15 residues. The germline V and J ends were trimmed by 5 bases and 0 bases, with 11 bases remaining between them. The CDR3 DNA reads TGTGCCAGCAGTCAAACGGGGCATAGCAATCAGCCCCAGCATTTT. The encoded protein is CASSQTGHSNQPQHF.

With respect to this clone: Within the sample, other DNA sequences also encode this same CDR3. The rearrangement joins TRBV6-1 to TRBJ2-5; D is uncertain. With the DNA end fitting TRBJ2-7 better, the J assignment may be wrong. Germline-derived CDR1 and CDR2 are MNHNS and SASEGT. This CDR3 region has 12 residues. The CDR3 coding sequence is TGTGCCAGCAGTGAAGCTCGCTACGAGCAGTACTTC. This translates into CASSEARYEQYF.